Listed here are 23 T cell receptor beta chains from one sample, sequenced in a study of human T cells and chemical hapten exposure. Via MiXCR, TCRdb re-called the RACE reads, giving one row per CDR3 protein. This table has 60,000 or so distinct CDR3 sequences, 9.5% to 10% appearing once. Stated time point: pre-sensitization, week 0. Treatment denoted: therapeutic diphenylcyclopropenone sensitization with weekly scalp DPC. Sequencing used whole blood, obtained in connection with sensitization to the hapten diphenylcyclopropenone (DPC). The receptor source for this set is a man aged 35 to 55 with alopecia areata. Some clones in this sample may be carry-over from other donors' samples.

In this sample, this clonotype turned up many times. This chain connects TRBV6-1 to TRBJ2-7; 11 bases line up with TRBD2. CDR3 length equals 16 residues. Germline CDR1 reads MNHNS; CDR2 reads SASEGT. The J segment lost 3 bases and the V segment lost 5 bases, leaving 9 bases of the junction unmatched. DNA of the CDR3: TGTGCCAGCAGTCCCACGCGACTAGCGGGAATCTACGAGCAGTACTTC. As protein: CASSPTRLAGIYEQYF.

The chain carries TRBV6-5 and TRBJ2-2; 8 nucleotides line up with TRBD2. In germline, CDR1 is MNHEY, CDR2 SVGAGI. With 6 bases clipped from V and 2 bases from J, the junction kept 5 bases outside the gene matches. The CDR3 loop spans 15 amino acids. The CDR3 here is CASSLSGINTGELFF. DNA for the CDR3: TGTGCCAGCAGCCTTAGCGGGATTAACACCGGGGAGCTGTTTTTT.

The rearrangement joins TRBV28 to TRBJ2-7; perhaps TRBD1 as D (6 bases). Germline CDR1 and CDR2: MDHEN and SYDVKM. The CDR3 runs to 13 residues. The V end was cut by 5 bases, the J end by 7 bases, with 15 bases between. The CDR3 nucleotides read TGTGCCAGCAGTATTGGGGGCCCGGGGGAGCAGTACTTC. Encoded protein: CASSIGGPGEQYF. Looking up the rest from reference TRBV28 and TRBJ2-7 gives the full variable domain: DVKVTQSSRYLVKRTGEKVFLECVQDMDHENMFWYRQDPGLGLRLIYFSYDVKMKEKGDIPEGYSVSREKKERFSLILESASTNQTSMYLCASSIGGPGEQYFGPGTRLTVT.

This chain links TRBV28 with TRBJ2-1, with D perhaps TRBD2 (6 bases). The V end was cut by 6 bases, the J end by 3 bases, with 9 bases between. CDR1 is MDHEN, CDR2 SYDVKM, per germline. The CDR3 consists of 13 residues. CDR3 bases: TGTGCCAGCAGCCGGGGGTTCTACAATGAGCAGTTCTTC. This codes for CASSRGFYNEQFF.

A few counts support this clonotype. This sequence joins TRBV28 and TRBJ1-2; TRBD1 aligns across 7 bases. Germline CDR1 MDHEN, CDR2 SYDVKM. V gave up 8 bases and J gave up 3 bases; unmatched junction bases: 6. The CDR3 runs to 13 residues. CDR3 loop: CASAAGGYYGYTF. The CDR3 DNA reads TGTGCCAGCGCCGCAGGGGGTTACTATGGCTACACCTTC.

This clonotype was seen a few times. The rearrangement joins TRBV2 to TRBJ2-1, with D possibly being TRBD2 (6 bases). The CDR3 is 13 residues long. The V and J ends lost 7 bases and 9 bases respectively, with 16 bases between them. Germline V gives CDR1 SNHLY, CDR2 FYNNEI. The CDR3 coding sequence is TGTGCCAGCAAGTTCGGCGGGGTTAGTGAGCAGTTCTTC. It codes for CASKFGGVSEQFF.

The chain recombines TRBV6-1 with TRBJ1-3, with D possibly being TRBD1 (5 bases). The CDR3 runs to 16 residues. Trimming removed 0 bases from V and 0 bases from J, with 9 bases in between. Germline lookup yields CDR1 MNHNS and CDR2 SASEGT. The CDR3 loop is CASSEAGQGSGNTIYF. CDR3 in DNA: TGTGCCAGCAGTGAAGCGGGGCAGGGCTCTGGAAACACCATATATTTT.

This clonotype was observed a single time. A much larger clone lies one base from this, so it may be a read error. This rearrangement joins TRBV29-1 to TRBJ2-1; the D gene is possibly TRBD1 (6 bases). Germline lookup yields CDR1 SQVTM and CDR2 ANQGSEA. This CDR3 comprises 12 residues. The CDR3 coding sequence is TGCAGCGTTTTCTGGCAGGGGAATGAGCAGTGCTTC. Translated, it gives CSVFWQGNEQCF.

This clonotype was detected ten times or more. The chain couples TRBV5-1 to TRBJ2-1, with TRBD1 matching over 8 bases. Germline lookup yields CDR1 SGHRS and CDR2 YFSETQ. V lost 0 bases and J lost 8; bases outside the gene matches: 7. CDR3 length equals 15 residues. The CDR3 DNA sequence: TGCGCCAGCAGCTTGGACGCAGGGGGCTTCGATGAGCAGTTCTTC. As protein: CASSLDAGGFDEQFF.

This rearrangement joins TRBV7-6 to TRBJ2-5, with 8 bases lining up with TRBD2. Germline-derived CDR1 and CDR2 are SGHVS and FNYEAQ. Trimming took 2 bases from V and 2 from J; bases not matched to a gene: 7. The CDR3 is 16 amino acids. The CDR3 coding sequence is TGTGCCAGCAGCTTAACTGGGACTAGAGGACAAGAGACCCAGTACTTC. Its translation is CASSLTGTRGQETQYF.

This chain uses TRBV13 with TRBJ2-3; D might be TRBD2 (6 bases). The CDR3 has 15 residues. Germline assignment: CDR1 PRHDT and CDR2 FYEKMQ (reference sequence). V lost 7 bases, J lost 2 bases, and 16 bases lay in between. This CDR3 reads CASIRGAPNTDTQYF. CDR3 nucleotide sequence: TGTGCCAGCATCCGCGGGGCACCCAACACAGATACGCAGTATTTT.

The rearrangement links TRBV7-9 to TRBJ2-3; TRBD1 matches 9 bases. This CDR3 spans 16 amino acids. V shed 5 bases and J 3 bases; nucleotides not matched to a gene: 9. The V gene's germline CDR1 is SEHNR and CDR2 FQNEAQ (reference sequence). CDR3 in amino acids: CASSPPTDRGTDTQYF. The CDR3, as DNA: TGTGCCAGCAGCCCCCCAACGGACAGGGGTACAGATACGCAGTATTTT.

The V gene is TRBV28, the J gene TRBJ2-1; D gene ambiguous. Deletions cut 3 bases from V and 5 bases from J, with 14 bases between. Germline V gene data show CDR1 as MDHEN and CDR2 as SYDVKM. The CDR3 covers 15 residues. The CDR3 loop reads CASSFPERTHNEQFF. The CDR3 bases are TGTGCCAGCAGTTTCCCGGAAAGGACCCACAATGAGCAGTTCTTC.

This chain uses TRBV20-1 with TRBJ2-1, with D tentatively TRBD2 (6 bases). Per the germline V gene, CDR1 is DFQATT and CDR2 is SNEGSKA (reference sequence). V was pared by 3 bases and J by 10 bases, with 13 bases between. The CDR3 totals 12 residues. CDR3 protein: CSARISGREQFF. The CDR3 bases are TGCAGTGCTAGGATTAGCGGAAGAGAGCAGTTCTTC.

J is TRBJ2-2 and V is TRBV20-1; D is uncertain. CDR1 is DFQATT and CDR2 is SNEGSKA in the germline V gene (reference sequence). Trimming took 6 bases from V and 6 from J, leaving 8 bases between them. The CDR3 loop spans 11 amino acids. In nucleotides, the CDR3 is TGCAGTGCCCAACGGGCCGGGGAGCTGTTTTTT. Translating it yields CSAQRAGELFF.

This sequence joins TRBV5-1 and TRBJ2-1; 9 bases align to TRBD2. V lost 4 bases and J lost 13; bases outside the gene matches: 18. CDR1 SGHRS and CDR2 YFSETQ come from the germline V gene. The CDR3 sequence is 16 residues long. The DNA of the CDR3 is TGCGCCAGCAGCCCTCTGGGTAGCGGGAGTATGGGGGCCCAGTTCTTC. This gives the protein CASSPLGSGSMGAQFF.

In this sample, this clonotype turned up many times. V gene TRBV7-2 combines with J gene TRBJ1-1; 7 positions agree with TRBD1. Germline CDR1 SGHTA, CDR2 FQGNSA. Trimming cost V 5 bases and J 4 bases; bases outside gene matches: 4. This CDR3 spans 13 amino acids. DNA for the CDR3: TGTGCCAGCAGCAGCAGGGGGTCCACTGAAGCTTTCTTT. Translation gives CASSSRGSTEAFF.

The gene calls are TRBV5-4 and TRBJ2-7, with 14 nucleotides matching TRBD2. CDR1 SGHNT and CDR2 YYREEE come from the germline V gene (reference sequence). V lost 7 bases and J lost 7; bases outside the gene matches: 16. CDR3 size: 17 residues. Here the CDR3 DNA reads TGTGCCAGCGGACTAGCGGGAGGCGGCATACTAACGGGGGAGCAGTACTTC. It is translated as CASGLAGGGILTGEQYF.

In this sample, this clonotype turned up a few times. The chain uses TRBV2 and TRBJ2-3, with unresolved D. The CDR3 has 13 amino acids. The germline V and J ends were trimmed by 2 bases and 3 bases, with 6 bases remaining between them. Germline CDR1 reads SNHLY; CDR2 reads FYNNEI. The CDR3 reads CASSESGTDTQYF. CDR3 DNA: TGTGCCAGCAGTGAATCCGGGACAGATACGCAGTATTTT.

This clonotype was observed a handful of times. V and J are TRBV5-1 and TRBJ2-1; D not certain. This CDR3 contains 14 residues. Trimming removed 0 bases from V and 6 bases from J, with 10 bases in between. Germline CDR1 reads SGHRS; CDR2 reads YFSETQ. This CDR3 is CASSLGGWGNEQFF. In DNA, the CDR3 is TGCGCCAGCAGCTTGGGAGGCTGGGGCAATGAGCAGTTCTTC.

This rearrangement joins TRBV29-1 to TRBJ2-5; D gene uncertain. Germline V CDR1 and CDR2: SQVTM, ANQGSEA. This CDR3 comprises 12 residues. The V and J ends lost 4 bases and 5 bases respectively, with 11 bases between them. The CDR3 spells CSVGPSGETQYF. CDR3 nucleotides: TGCAGCGTTGGACCCTCCGGGGAGACCCAGTACTTC.

The chain links TRBV7-9 to TRBJ1-1, with unresolved D. Germline CDR1 reads SEHNR; CDR2 reads FQNEAQ (reference sequence). CDR3 length: 15 amino acids. Trimming stripped 0 bases from V and 6 bases from J, with 14 bases between. CDR3 in DNA: TGTGCCAGCAGCTTAGCGTCTGGCGGGATCCCTGAAGCTTTCTTT. Protein product: CASSLASGGIPEAFF.

This clonotype was seen a few times. V and J are TRBV11-2 and TRBJ2-1; 16 nucleotides line up with TRBD2. The germline gives CDR1 SGHAT, CDR2 FQNNGV. V trimming: 5 bases; J trimming: 0 bases; junction bases outside the gene matches: 7. This CDR3 comprises 19 residues. CDR3 loop: CASSLPGLAGGSSYNEQFF. The CDR3, as DNA: TGTGCCAGCAGCCTACCGGGACTAGCGGGAGGGAGCTCCTACAATGAGCAGTTCTTC.